The 25 T cell receptor beta chains listed next were all sequenced from one sample in a study of cytomegalovirus exposure and HLA in healthy donors (dated by TCRdb to the late 2010s). Library method: the immunoSEQ multiplex PCR assay. A mixture of 60 forward primers for TCR Vbeta segments and 13 reverse primers for TCR Jbeta segments was used in the multiplex PCR. This immuneACCESS table, as held by TCRdb, lists in-frame sequences with V and J called but not all clones. Of the missing ones, under half trace to an unresolved V gene in checked studies; the others have no known cause. The sample contains 95,000 to 100,000 clones, roughly 80% of them found a single time. Roughly 6.9% of the sample is held by the ten biggest clonotypes. Sequencing was done on a sample of PBMCs. These receptors all come from a man aged 35-49 years in good health and CMV-seropositive.

This sequence joins TRBV28 and TRBJ2-5; perhaps TRBD1 as D (6 bases). The V gene's germline CDR1 is MDHEN and CDR2 SYDVKM. The CDR3 is 13 residues long. V gave up 6 bases and J gave up 4 bases, with 12 bases separating them. The CDR3 loop is CASSRGEGETQYF. The CDR3, as DNA: TGTGCCAGCAGCAGGGGAGAGGGAGAGACCCAGTACTTC.

J is TRBJ1-1 and V is TRBV27; D is ambiguous. The CDR3 has 14 amino acids. The germline V gene encodes CDR1 MNHEY and CDR2 SMNVEV (reference sequence). The V and J ends lost 2 bases and 1 base respectively, with 8 bases between them. CDR3 in amino acids: CASSLPGWNTEAFF. In nucleotides, the CDR3 is TGTGCCAGCAGTTTACCCGGGTGGAACACTGAAGCTTTCTTT.

The V and J genes are TRBV2 and TRBJ2-7; D call uncertain. V gave up 6 bases and J gave up 3 bases, with 3 bases separating them. Germline V gene lookup returns CDR1 SNHLY and CDR2 FYNNEI. The CDR3 consists of 10 residues. Written as DNA, the CDR3 is TGTGCCAGCAGCCTCTACGAGCAGTACTTC. It codes for CASSLYEQYF.

The chain carries TRBV13 and TRBJ2-7, with 13 bases identical to TRBD2. With V trimmed by 5 bases and J by 1 base, 8 bases remained unmatched. The germline CDR1 and CDR2 sequences are PRHDT and FYEKMQ (reference sequence). This CDR3 has 17 residues. The CDR3 DNA sequence: TGTGCCAGCAGCGACACTAGCGGGGGGGCCACATCCTACGAGCAGTACTTC. This gives the protein CASSDTSGGATSYEQYF. The variable domain in full, with the rest retrieved from reference TRBV13 and TRBJ2-7, is AAGVIQSPRHLIKEKRETATLKCYPIPRHDTVYWYQQGPGQDPQFLISFYEKMQSDKGSIPDRFSAQQFSDYHSELNMSSLELGDSALYFCASSDTSGGATSYEQYFGPGTRLTVT.

The V and J genes are TRBV28 and TRBJ2-7; TRBD2 agrees at 8 bases. Germline V gives CDR1 MDHEN, CDR2 SYDVKM. CDR3 size: 12 residues. Trimming removed 6 bases from V and 11 bases from J; junction bases left unmatched: 9. The CDR3 bases are TGTGCCAGCAGCGGGAGGGCAGGGTTGAAGTACTTC. This sequence encodes CASSGRAGLKYF. Complete variable domain (other parts from reference TRBV28 and TRBJ2-7): DVKVTQSSRYLVKRTGEKVFLECVQDMDHENMFWYRQDPGLGLRLIYFSYDVKMKEKGDIPEGYSVSREKKERFSLILESASTNQTSMYLCASSGRAGLKYFGPGTRLTVT.

The chain links TRBV7-9 to TRBJ1-6, with D unresolved. There are 16 residues in the CDR3. Germline loops: CDR1 SEHNR, CDR2 FQNEAQ (reference sequence). V was pared by 3 bases and J by 9 bases, with 18 bases between. CDR3 in amino acids: CASSLRGADEGSPLHF. DNA for the CDR3: TGTGCCAGCAGCTTGCGGGGAGCGGACGAGGGTTCACCCCTCCACTTT.

This clone turned up a few times. The V and J genes are TRBV7-2 and TRBJ2-7; 7 nucleotides match TRBD2. The germline CDR1 and CDR2 sequences are SGHTA and FQGNSA. Unmatched junction bases numbered 3, after V lost 3 bases and J lost 7 bases. The CDR3 is 12 amino acids. CDR3 coding DNA: TGTGCCAGCAGCTTTAACGGGAGGGAGCAGTACTTC. Translating it yields CASSFNGREQYF.

V gene TRBV9 combines with J gene TRBJ1-1; no clear D gene. This CDR3 comprises 14 residues. Germline V CDR1 and CDR2: SGDLS, YYNGEE. Trimming cost V 7 bases and J 7 bases, with 20 bases left between them. The CDR3 protein is CASAYMGSSSEAFF. The CDR3 DNA is TGTGCCAGCGCGTATATGGGGAGCTCAAGTGAAGCTTTCTTT.

The chain recombines TRBV5-6 with TRBJ2-6; D call uncertain. The V gene's germline CDR1 is SGHDT and CDR2 YYEEEE. V was shortened by 4 bases and J by 0 bases, with 5 bases between the two germline ends. This CDR3 contains 14 residues. The CDR3 DNA reads as TGTGCCAGCAGCCCTTCCTCTGGGGCCAACGTCCTGACTTTC. Its protein is CASSPSSGANVLTF.

This chain connects TRBV28 to TRBJ2-7; the match to TRBD2 covers 7 bases. CDR1 and CDR2 (germline): MDHEN, SYDVKM. This CDR3 region has 15 residues. J lost 6 bases, V lost 6 bases, and 14 bases had no gene match. As DNA, the CDR3 is TGTGCCAGCAGCCCCATGAGAGCGGGACCCCTCGAGCAGTACTTC. This codes for CASSPMRAGPLEQYF.

This chain connects TRBV7-6 to TRBJ2-7; D not certain. The V gene's germline CDR1 is SGHVS and CDR2 FNYEAQ. With 5 bases removed from V and 1 base from J, the gap between germline ends came to 15 bases. This CDR3 has 15 amino acids. The CDR3 coding sequence is TGTGCCAGCAGCCCTTTAGGAGAGGAGTCCTACGAGCAGTACTTC. Translating it yields CASSPLGEESYEQYF. The full variable domain, in which reference TRBV7-6 and TRBJ2-7 provide the parts outside the CDR3, is GAGVSQSPRYKVTKRGQDVALRCDPISGHVSLYWYRQALGQGPEFLTYFNYEAQQDKSGLPNDRFSAERPEGSISTLTIQRTEQRDSAMYRCASSPLGEESYEQYFGPGTRLTVT.

The count of this clone is one. The rearrangement links TRBV19 to TRBJ1-2; 9 nucleotides line up with TRBD1. V dropped 5 bases and J dropped 7; count of bases not matched to a gene: 14. The CDR3 covers 16 residues. Germline assignment: CDR1 LNHDA and CDR2 SQIVND (reference sequence). For the CDR3, the DNA is TGTGCCAGTAGTTTAGCCGGACAGGGGCTAGCTTCTGGCTACACCTTC. This sequence encodes CASSLAGQGLASGYTF.

The chain couples TRBV5-6 to TRBJ2-1, with 7 bases lining up with TRBD2. The germline gives CDR1 SGHDT, CDR2 YYEEEE. The trim removed 1 base at V and 4 bases at J, leaving 5 bases unmatched. The CDR3 extends over 15 amino acids. CDR3 DNA: TGTGCCAGCAGCTTGCTCCAACTAGCGTACAATGAGCAGTTCTTC. This sequence encodes CASSLLQLAYNEQFF.

This chain joins TRBV6-5 and TRBJ2-1, with D possibly matching TRBD2 (6 bases). Trimming left V 0 bases short and J 0 bases short, with 6 bases between. The V gene's germline CDR1 is MNHEY and CDR2 SVGAGI. CDR3 length equals 15 residues. The CDR3 here is CASSYSGSSYNEQFF. The DNA of the CDR3 is TGTGCCAGCAGTTACTCCGGGAGCTCCTACAATGAGCAGTTCTTC.

CDR3 sequence reads: CASSNYYEQYF. In DNA form, the CDR3 reads TGTGCCAGTAGTAACTACTACGAGCAGTACTTC. V and J are TRBV19 and TRBJ2-7; D is unresolved. Germline V lookup: CDR1 LNHDA, CDR2 SQIVND (reference sequence). The V end was cut by 4 bases, the J end by 3 bases, with 4 bases between. There are 11 residues in the CDR3.

The chain joins TRBV10-3 to TRBJ1-5; possibly TRBD1 for D (6 bases). CDR1 and CDR2 from the germline V gene are ENHRY and SYGVKD. The CDR3 is 15 amino acids. V lost 3 bases and J lost 3, with 12 bases in between. DNA of the CDR3: TGTGCCATCAGTGACGGGACATTCCACAATCAGCCCCAGCATTTT. It yields the protein CAISDGTFHNQPQHF.

V is TRBV27 and J is TRBJ1-5; 7 bases line up with TRBD1. V lost 7 bases and J lost 9; bases outside the gene matches: 18. The V gene's germline CDR1 is MNHEY and CDR2 SMNVEV (reference sequence). The CDR3 extends over 16 amino acids. CDR3: CASKPLQGSRMTPQHF. Here the CDR3 DNA reads TGTGCCAGCAAACCCCTACAGGGGTCCAGAATGACGCCCCAGCATTTT.

The rearrangement links TRBV20-1 to TRBJ2-7; tentatively, D is TRBD1 (6 bases). V lost 2 bases and J lost 6, with 8 bases in between. The CDR3 length is 11 residues. Germline V lookup: CDR1 DFQATT, CDR2 SNEGSKA (reference sequence). In nucleotides, the CDR3 is TGCAGTGCTAGAACAGGGTCCGAGCAGTACTTC. This codes for CSARTGSEQYF.

This clone was counted a few times. V usage is TRBV5-4 and J usage is TRBJ1-1; possibly TRBD1 for D (5 bases). The germline V gene encodes CDR1 SGHNT and CDR2 YYREEE (reference sequence). The CDR3 totals 15 residues. Trimming shortened V by 4 bases and J by 7 bases, and 20 bases separated the two germline ends. The CDR3 DNA follows: TGTGCCAGCAGCCTCCCCCGGCAGGGACTGGATGAAGCTTTCTTT. Its protein product is CASSLPRQGLDEAFF.

This chain uses TRBV18 with TRBJ2-7; weak D call: TRBD1 (5 bases). The CDR3 consists of 16 residues. Between the trimmed V and J ends, which lost 0 bases and 2 bases, there was a span of 14 bases. CDR1 and CDR2 from the germline V gene are KGHSH and LQKENI. The CDR3 sequence: CASSPPGLGVTYEQYF. CDR3 coding DNA: TGTGCCAGCTCACCACCGGGGCTAGGGGTTACCTACGAGCAGTACTTC.

This clone was seen more than once but under ten times. The chain couples TRBV19 to TRBJ2-1, with TRBD2 matching over 9 bases. This CDR3 has 17 amino acids. Germline values: CDR1 LNHDA, CDR2 SQIVND (reference sequence). V dropped 3 bases and J dropped 8; count of bases not matched to a gene: 14. The CDR3 here is CASSMGGGAGGDDEQFF. DNA of the CDR3: TGTGCCAGTAGTATGGGAGGAGGAGCGGGGGGTGACGATGAGCAGTTCTTC.

This clone was seen a single time. The rearrangement joins TRBV11-3 to TRBJ2-3; TRBD2 matches at 10 bases. The CDR3 has 15 amino acids. V was pared by 1 base and J by 4 bases, with 2 bases of the junction left unmatched. Germline V gene data show CDR1 as SGHNT and CDR2 as YENEEA. This CDR3 is CASSLGLAGADTQYF. Written as DNA, the CDR3 is TGTGCCAGCAGCTTAGGACTAGCGGGCGCAGATACGCAGTATTTT.

V usage is TRBV7-9 and J usage is TRBJ2-3; no clear D. This CDR3 region has 12 residues. V was cut by 5 bases and J by 4 bases, with 7 bases left in between. Germline V gives CDR1 SEHNR, CDR2 FQNEAQ (reference sequence). In nucleotides, the CDR3 is TGTGCCAGCAGCCCACAAGCAGATACGCAGTATTTT. Amino acids: CASSPQADTQYF.

J is TRBJ1-2 and V is TRBV4-3; tentative D call: TRBD1 (6 bases). V lost 1 base and J lost 2, with 20 bases in between. Germline CDR1 is LGHNA and CDR2 is YSLEER. The CDR3 is 18 residues long. In DNA, the CDR3 is TGCGCCAGCAGCCAAGCTCGGGACACCGCAAAGGTGAACTATGGCTACACCTTC. It encodes CASSQARDTAKVNYGYTF.

The chain employs TRBV7-9 and TRBJ2-7, with D possibly TRBD2 on 6 matching bases. Germline V gene sequence: CDR1 SEHNR, CDR2 FQNEAQ (reference sequence). The CDR3 loop spans 12 amino acids. V lost 7 bases and J lost 0, with 7 bases in between. The CDR3 protein is CASTGSSYEQYF. The CDR3 bases are TGTGCCAGCACCGGGAGCTCCTACGAGCAGTACTTC.